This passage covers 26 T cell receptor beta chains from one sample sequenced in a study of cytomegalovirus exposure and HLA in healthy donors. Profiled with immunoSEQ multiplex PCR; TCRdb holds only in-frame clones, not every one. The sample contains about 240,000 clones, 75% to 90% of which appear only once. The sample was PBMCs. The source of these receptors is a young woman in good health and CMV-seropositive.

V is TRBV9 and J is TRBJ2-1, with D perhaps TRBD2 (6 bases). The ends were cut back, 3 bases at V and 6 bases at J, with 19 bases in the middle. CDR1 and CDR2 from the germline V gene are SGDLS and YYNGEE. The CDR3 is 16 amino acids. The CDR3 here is CASSATILAGANEQFF. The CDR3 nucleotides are TGTGCCAGCAGCGCAACTATACTAGCTGGGGCCAATGAGCAGTTCTTC.

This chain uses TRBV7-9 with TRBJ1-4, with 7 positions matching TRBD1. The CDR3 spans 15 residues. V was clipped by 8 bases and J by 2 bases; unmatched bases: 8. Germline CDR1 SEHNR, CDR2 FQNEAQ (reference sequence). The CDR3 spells CASRPKTGTNEKLFF. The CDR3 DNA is TGTGCCAGCCGCCCCAAGACAGGGACTAATGAAAAACTGTTTTTT.

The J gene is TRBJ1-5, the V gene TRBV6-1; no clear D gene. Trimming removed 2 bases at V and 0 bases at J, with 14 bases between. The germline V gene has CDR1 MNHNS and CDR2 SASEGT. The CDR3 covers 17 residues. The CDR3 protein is CASSEKDRGYSNQPQHF. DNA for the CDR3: TGTGCCAGCAGTGAAAAAGACCGCGGCTATAGCAATCAGCCCCAGCATTTT.

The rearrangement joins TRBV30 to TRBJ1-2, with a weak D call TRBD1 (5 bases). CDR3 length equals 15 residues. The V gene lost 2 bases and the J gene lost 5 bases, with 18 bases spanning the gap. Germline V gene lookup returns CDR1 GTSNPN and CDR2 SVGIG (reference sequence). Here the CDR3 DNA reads TGTGCCTGGAGTTCCAGAGTGGAGGGACTTTATGGCTACACCTTC. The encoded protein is CAWSSRVEGLYGYTF.

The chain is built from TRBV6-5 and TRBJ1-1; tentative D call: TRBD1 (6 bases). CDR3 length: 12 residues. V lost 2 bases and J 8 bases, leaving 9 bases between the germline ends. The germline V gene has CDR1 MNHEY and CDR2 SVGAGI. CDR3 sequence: CASSYNDREAFF. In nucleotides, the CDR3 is TGTGCCAGCAGTTACAACGACAGGGAAGCTTTCTTT.

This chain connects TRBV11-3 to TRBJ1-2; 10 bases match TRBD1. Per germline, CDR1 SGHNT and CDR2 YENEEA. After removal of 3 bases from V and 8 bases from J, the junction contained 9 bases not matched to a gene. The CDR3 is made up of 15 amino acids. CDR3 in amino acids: CASSFPGTGDRGYTF. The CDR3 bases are TGTGCCAGCAGCTTCCCCGGGACAGGGGACCGGGGCTACACCTTC.

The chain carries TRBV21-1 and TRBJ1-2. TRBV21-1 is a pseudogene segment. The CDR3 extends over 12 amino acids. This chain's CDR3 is CASSKSRLGYTF. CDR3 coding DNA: TGTGCCAGCAGCAAAAGCCGACTCGGCTACACCTTC.

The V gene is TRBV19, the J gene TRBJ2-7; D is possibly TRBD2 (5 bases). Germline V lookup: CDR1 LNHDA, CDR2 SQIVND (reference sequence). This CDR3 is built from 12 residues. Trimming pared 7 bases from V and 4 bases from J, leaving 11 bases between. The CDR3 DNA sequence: TGTGCCAGTAATGGAGGTGGGTACGAGCAGTACTTC. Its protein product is CASNGGGYEQYF.

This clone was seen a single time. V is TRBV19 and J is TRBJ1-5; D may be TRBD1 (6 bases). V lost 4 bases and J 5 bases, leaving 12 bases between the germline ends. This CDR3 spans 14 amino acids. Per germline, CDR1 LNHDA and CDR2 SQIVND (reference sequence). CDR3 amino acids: CASSTTGFDQPQHF. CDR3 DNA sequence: TGTGCCAGTAGTACTACAGGGTTCGATCAGCCCCAGCATTTT.

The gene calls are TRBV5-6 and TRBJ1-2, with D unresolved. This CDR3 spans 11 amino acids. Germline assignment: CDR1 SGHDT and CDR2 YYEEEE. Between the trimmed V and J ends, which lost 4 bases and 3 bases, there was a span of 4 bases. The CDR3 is CASSRDYGYTF. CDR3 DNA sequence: TGTGCCAGCAGCCGTGACTATGGCTACACCTTC.

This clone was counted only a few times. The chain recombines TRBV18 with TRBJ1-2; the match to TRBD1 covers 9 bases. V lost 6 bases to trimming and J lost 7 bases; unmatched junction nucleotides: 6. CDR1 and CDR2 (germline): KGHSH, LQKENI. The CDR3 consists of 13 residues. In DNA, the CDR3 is TGTGCCAGCTCTCGGGACAGGGAAAGTGGCTACACCTTC. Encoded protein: CASSRDRESGYTF.

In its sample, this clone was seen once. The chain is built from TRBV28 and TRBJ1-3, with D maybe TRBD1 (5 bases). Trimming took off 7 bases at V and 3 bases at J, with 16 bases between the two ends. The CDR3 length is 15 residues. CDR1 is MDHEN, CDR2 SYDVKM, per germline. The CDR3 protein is CASTFFRGDGNTIYF. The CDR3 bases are TGTGCCAGCACGTTTTTTAGGGGTGATGGAAACACCATATATTTT.

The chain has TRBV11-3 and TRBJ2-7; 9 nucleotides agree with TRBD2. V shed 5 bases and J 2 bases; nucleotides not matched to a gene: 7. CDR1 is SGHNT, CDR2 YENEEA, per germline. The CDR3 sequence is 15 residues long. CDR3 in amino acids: CASSLVRGRAYEQYF. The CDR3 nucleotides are TGTGCCAGCAGCCTTGTCCGCGGGAGGGCCTACGAGCAGTACTTC.

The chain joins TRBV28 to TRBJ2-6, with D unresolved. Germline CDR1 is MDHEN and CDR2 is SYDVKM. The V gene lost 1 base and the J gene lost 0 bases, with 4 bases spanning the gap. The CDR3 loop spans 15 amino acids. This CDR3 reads CASSLFNSGANVLTF. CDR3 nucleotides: TGTGCCAGCAGTTTATTTAACTCTGGGGCCAACGTCCTGACTTTC.

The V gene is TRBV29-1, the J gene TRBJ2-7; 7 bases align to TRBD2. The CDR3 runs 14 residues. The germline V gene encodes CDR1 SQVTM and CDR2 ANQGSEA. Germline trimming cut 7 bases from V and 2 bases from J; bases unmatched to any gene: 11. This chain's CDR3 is CSAIQGGRTYEQYF. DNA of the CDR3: TGCAGCGCTATCCAGGGAGGGCGGACCTACGAGCAGTACTTC.

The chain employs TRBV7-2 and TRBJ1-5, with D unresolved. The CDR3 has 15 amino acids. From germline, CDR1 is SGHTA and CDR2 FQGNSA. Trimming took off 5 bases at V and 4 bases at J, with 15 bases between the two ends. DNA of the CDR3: TGTGCCAGCAGCCAGGAGGTTTGGGCAAATCAGCCCCAGCATTTT. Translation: CASSQEVWANQPQHF.

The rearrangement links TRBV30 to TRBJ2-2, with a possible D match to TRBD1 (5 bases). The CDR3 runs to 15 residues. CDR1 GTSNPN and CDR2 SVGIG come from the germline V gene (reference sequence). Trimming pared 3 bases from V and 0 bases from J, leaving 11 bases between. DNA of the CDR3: TGTGCCTGGAGCCTAGGGGTCGCGAACACCGGGGAGCTGTTTTTT. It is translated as CAWSLGVANTGELFF.

CDR3 nucleotide sequence: TGTGCCACCAGCAGACTGGGAGCCCCCAACGAAAAACTGTTTTTT. This sequence encodes CATSRLGAPNEKLFF. V and J are TRBV15 and TRBJ1-4, with no clear D. Germline V gene data show CDR1 as LNHNV and CDR2 as YYDKDF (reference sequence). The CDR3 contains 15 residues. V was trimmed by 2 bases and J by 8 bases, leaving 15 bases between them.

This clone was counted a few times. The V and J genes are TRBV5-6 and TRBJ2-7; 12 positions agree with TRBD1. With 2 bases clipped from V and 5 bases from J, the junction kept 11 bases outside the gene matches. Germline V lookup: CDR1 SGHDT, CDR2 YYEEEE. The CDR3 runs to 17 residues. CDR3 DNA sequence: TGTGCCAGCAGCTTTTCCCCCGGGACAGGGGGCTTCCACGAGCAGTACTTC. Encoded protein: CASSFSPGTGGFHEQYF.

The CDR3 nucleotides read TGTGCCAGCAGCCCCCGACTAGCGGGAGCCCACGAGCAGTACTTC. It encodes CASSPRLAGAHEQYF. The V gene is TRBV7-3, the J gene TRBJ2-7; 12 bases are a match to TRBD2. Germline V gives CDR1 SGHTA, CDR2 FQGTGA. With 5 bases clipped from V and 5 bases from J, the junction kept 7 bases outside the gene matches. The CDR3 runs 15 residues.

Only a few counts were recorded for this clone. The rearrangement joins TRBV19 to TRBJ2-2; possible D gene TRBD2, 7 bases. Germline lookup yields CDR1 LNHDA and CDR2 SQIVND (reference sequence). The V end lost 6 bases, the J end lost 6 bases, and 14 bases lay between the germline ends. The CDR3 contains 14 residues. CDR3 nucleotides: TGTGCCAGTAGGCAGGGGAGGGTGGCCGGGGAGCTGTTTTTT. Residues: CASRQGRVAGELFF. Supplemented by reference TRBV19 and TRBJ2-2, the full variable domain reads DGGITQSPKYLFRKEGQNVTLSCEQNLNHDAMYWYRQDPGQGLRLIYYSQIVNDFQKGDIAEGYSVSREKKESFPLTVTSAQKNPTAFYLCASRQGRVAGELFFGEGSRLTVL.

This CDR3 reads CASSLTLSYNEQFF. DNA of the CDR3: TGTGCCAGCTCACTGACTTTATCCTACAATGAGCAGTTCTTC. The chain is built from TRBV18 and TRBJ2-1; D not certain. CDR3 size: 14 residues. The V end lost 4 bases, the J end lost 1 base, and 8 bases lay between the germline ends. The germline V gene has CDR1 KGHSH and CDR2 LQKENI.

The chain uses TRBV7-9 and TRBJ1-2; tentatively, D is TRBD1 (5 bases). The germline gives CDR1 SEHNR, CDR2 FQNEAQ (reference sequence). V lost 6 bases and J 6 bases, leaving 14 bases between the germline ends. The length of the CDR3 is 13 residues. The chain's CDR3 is CASSFQGGNGYTF. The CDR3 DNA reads TGTGCCAGCAGTTTCCAGGGAGGAAATGGCTACACCTTC.

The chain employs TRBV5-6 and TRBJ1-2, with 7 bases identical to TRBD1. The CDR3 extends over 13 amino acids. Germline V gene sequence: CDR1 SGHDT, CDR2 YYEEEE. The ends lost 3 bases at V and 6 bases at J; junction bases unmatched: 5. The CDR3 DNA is TGTGCCAGCAGCTCTCCGGGACAGCATGGCTACACCTTC. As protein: CASSSPGQHGYTF.

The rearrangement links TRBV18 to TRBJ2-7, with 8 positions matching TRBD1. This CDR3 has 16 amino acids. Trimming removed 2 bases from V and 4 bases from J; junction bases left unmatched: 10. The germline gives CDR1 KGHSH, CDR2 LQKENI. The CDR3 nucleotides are TGTGCCAGCTCACCAATCCAGGGGGCCGGGATATACGAGCAGTACTTC. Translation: CASSPIQGAGIYEQYF.

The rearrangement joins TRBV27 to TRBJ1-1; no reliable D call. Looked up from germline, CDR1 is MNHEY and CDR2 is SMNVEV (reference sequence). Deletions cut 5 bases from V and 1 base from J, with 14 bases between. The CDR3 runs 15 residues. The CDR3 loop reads CASSRGIGGNTEAFF. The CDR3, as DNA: TGTGCCAGCAGTAGAGGGATTGGTGGGAACACTGAAGCTTTCTTT.